This T cell receptor beta chain came from a study of T cell clonality in common variable immunodeficiency. Study results and caveats: Common variable immunodeficiency TCR beta sequences reportedly had fewer deletions and N-nucleotide insertions.

This clone was seen ten or more times. The target antigen is unknown. The read terminates 3 residues before the CDR3 end, so the remaining end is supplied by the germline J gene. Here immunoSEQ multiplex PCR was the method, and the copy in TCRdb shows in-frame clones only, minus some. The sample gives 25,000 to 35,000 clones, none seen only once, and the top ten clones hold approximately 3%. CDR3 length: 14 residues. Germline CDR1 and CDR2: SGHVS and FNYEAQ. Trimming took 4 bases from V and 0 from J, leaving 7 bases between them. The sequence was obtained from a human donor with common variable immunodeficiency. Sequencing was performed on peripheral blood mononuclear cells. This rearrangement joins TRBV7-6 to TRBJ2-1; D is undetermined. CDR3 loop: CASSSTPSYNEQFF. The CDR3 DNA, read in part, is TGTGCCAGCAGCTCGACACCCTCCTACAATGAG.